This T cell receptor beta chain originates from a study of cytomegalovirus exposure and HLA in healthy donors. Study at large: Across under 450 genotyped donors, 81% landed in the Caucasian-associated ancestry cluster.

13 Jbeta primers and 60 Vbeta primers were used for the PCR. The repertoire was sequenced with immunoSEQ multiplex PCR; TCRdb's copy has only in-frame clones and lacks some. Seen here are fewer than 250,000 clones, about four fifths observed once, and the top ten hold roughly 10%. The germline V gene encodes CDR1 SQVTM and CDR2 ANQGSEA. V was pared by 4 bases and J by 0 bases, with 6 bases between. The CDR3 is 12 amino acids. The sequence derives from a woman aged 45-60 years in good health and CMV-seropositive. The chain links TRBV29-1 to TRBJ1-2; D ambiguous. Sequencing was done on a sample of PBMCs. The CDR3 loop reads CSVGRANYGYTF. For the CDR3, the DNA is TGCAGCGTTGGGCGGGCTAACTATGGCTACACCTTC.